This T cell receptor beta chain was recorded in a study of regulatory T cells in long-lasting Graves disease. In building TCR beta libraries, iRepertoire HTBI primers were used together with Arm-PCR of CDR3 regions. From the multiplex PCR reads, TCRdb called clonotypes with MiXCR, one entry per CDR3 protein. The profile shows approximately 540,000 distinct CDR3 sequences, 12% of them singletons. In germline, CDR1 is LGHDT, CDR2 YNNKEL (reference sequence). There are 15 residues in the CDR3. Losses at the gene ends were 4 bases for V and 13 bases for J; bases not matched to a gene: 12. The time point is: newly diagnosed GD, antithyroid drugs for less than 3 months. Scientists built the TCR library using RNA that was extracted from PBMCs. As regards this clonotype: A clone one base away is much larger, so this may be a read error.

The same data also contributed to another study, on T cells in Graves' hyperthyroidism and ophthalmopathy.

V usage is TRBV3-1 and J usage is TRBJ2-1, with 11 bases fitting TRBD2. This specimen consisted of peripheral blood mononuclear cells (PBMCs), obtained at new diagnosis, from a patient treated with antithyroid drugs. The clonotype was recovered from a woman aged 25 to 39 with Graves disease. This chain's CDR3 is CASSRGTSGAETQFF. CDR3 bases: TGTGCCAGCAGCCGCGGGACTAGCGGTGCGGAGACCCAGTTCTTC.